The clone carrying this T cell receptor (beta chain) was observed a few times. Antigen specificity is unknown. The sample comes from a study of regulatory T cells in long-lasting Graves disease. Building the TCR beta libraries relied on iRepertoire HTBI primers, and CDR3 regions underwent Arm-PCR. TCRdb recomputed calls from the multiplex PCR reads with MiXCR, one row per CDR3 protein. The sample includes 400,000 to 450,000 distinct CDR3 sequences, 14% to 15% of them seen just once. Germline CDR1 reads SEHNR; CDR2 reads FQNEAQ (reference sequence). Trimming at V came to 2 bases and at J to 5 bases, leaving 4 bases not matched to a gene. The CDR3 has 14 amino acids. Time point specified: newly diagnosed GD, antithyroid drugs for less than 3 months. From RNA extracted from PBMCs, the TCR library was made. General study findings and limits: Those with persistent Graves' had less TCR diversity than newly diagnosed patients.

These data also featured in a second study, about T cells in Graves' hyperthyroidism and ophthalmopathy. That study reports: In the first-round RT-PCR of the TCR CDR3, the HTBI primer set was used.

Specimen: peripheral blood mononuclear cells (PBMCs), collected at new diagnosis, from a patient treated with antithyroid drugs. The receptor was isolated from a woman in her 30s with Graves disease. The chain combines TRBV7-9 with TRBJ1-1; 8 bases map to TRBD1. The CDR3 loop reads CASSLRQGATEAFF. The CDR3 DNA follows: TGTGCCAGCAGCTTACGGCAGGGGGCAACTGAAGCTTTCTTT.